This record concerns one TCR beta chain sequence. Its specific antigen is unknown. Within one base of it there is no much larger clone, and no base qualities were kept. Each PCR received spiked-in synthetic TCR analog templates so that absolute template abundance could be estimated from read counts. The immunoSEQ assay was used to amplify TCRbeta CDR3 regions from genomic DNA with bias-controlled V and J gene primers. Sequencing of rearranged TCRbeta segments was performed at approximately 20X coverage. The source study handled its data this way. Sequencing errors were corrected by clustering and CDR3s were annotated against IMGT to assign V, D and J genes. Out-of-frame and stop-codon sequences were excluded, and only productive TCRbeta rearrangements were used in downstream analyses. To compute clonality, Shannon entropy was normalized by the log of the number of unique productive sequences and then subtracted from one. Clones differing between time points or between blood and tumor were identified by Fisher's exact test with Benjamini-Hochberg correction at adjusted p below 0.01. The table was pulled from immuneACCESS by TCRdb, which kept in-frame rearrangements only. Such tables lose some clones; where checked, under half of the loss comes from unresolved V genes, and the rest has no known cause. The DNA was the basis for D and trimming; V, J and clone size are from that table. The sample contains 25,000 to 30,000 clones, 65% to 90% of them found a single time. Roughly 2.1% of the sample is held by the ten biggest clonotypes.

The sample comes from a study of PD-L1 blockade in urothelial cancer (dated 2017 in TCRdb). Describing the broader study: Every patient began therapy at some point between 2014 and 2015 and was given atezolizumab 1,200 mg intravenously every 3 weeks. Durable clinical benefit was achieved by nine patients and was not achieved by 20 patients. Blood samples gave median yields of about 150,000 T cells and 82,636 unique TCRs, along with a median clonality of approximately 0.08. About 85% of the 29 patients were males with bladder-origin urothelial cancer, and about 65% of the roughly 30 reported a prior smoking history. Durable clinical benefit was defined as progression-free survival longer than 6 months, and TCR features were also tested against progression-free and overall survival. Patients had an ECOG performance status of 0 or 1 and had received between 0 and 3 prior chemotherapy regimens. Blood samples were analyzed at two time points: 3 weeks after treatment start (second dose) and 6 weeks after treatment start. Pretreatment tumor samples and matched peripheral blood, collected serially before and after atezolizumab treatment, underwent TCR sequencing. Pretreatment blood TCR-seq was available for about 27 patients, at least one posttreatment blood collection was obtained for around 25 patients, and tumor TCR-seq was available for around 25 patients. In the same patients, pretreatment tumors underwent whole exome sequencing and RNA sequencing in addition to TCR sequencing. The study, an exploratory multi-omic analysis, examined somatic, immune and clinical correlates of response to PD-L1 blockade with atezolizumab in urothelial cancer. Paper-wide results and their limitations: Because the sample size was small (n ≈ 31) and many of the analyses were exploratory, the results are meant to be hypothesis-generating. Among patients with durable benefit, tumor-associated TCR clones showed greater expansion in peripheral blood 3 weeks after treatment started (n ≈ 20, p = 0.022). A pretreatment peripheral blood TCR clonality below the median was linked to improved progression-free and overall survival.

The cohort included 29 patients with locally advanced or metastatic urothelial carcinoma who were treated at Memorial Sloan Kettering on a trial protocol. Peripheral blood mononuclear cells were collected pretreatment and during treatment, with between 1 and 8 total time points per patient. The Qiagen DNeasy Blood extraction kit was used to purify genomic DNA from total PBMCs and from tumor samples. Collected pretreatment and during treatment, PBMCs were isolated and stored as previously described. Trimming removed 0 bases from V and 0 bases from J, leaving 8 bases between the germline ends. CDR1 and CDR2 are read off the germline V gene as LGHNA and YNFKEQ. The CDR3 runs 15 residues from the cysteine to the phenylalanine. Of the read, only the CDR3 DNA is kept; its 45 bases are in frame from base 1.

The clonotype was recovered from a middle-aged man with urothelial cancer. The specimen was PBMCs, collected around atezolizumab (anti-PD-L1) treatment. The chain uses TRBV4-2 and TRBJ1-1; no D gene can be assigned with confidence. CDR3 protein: CASSQEFQVNTEAFF. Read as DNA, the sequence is TGTGCCAGCAGCCAAGAATTTCAGGTGAACACTGAAGCTTTCTTT.